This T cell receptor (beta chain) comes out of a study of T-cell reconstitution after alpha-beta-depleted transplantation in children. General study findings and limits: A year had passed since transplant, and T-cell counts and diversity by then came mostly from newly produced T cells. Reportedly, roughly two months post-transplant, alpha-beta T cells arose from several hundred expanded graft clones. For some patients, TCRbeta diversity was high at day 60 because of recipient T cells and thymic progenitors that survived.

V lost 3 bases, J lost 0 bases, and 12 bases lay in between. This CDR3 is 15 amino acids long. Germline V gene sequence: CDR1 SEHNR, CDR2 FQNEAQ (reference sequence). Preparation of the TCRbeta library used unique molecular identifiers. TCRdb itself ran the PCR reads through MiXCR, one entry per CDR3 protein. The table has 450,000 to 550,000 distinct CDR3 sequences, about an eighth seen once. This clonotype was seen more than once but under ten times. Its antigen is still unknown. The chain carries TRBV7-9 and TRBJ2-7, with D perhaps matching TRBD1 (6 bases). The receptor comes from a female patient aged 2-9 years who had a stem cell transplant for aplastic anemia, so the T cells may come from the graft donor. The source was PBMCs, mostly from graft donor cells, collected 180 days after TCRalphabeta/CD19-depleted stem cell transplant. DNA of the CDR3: TGTGCCAGCAGCTTTACAGGGCCCAGCTCCTACGAGCAGTACTTC. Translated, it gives CASSFTGPSSYEQYF. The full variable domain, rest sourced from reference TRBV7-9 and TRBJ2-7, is DTGVSQNPRHKITKRGQNVTFRCDPISEHNRLYWYRQTLGQGPEFLTYFQNEAQLEKSRLLSDRFSAERPKGSFSTLEIQRTEQGDSAMYLCASSFTGPSSYEQYFGPGTRLTVT.